Following are 30 T cell receptor beta chains from one sample sequenced in a study of CD8 T cells in Susac syndrome. Random hexamers served to reverse transcribe roughly 0.45 to 1 ug RNA. TCRdb reanalysed the immunoSEQ multiplex PCR reads using MiXCR and keeps one entry per CDR3 protein. Of 180,000 or so distinct CDR3 sequences in the sample, over 85% are singletons; the top ten hold 0.1%. Source material: CD4+ T cells from PBMCs. The receptors come from a human donor in good health.

This clonotype was picked up one time. The V call is TRBV7-6, the J call TRBJ2-4; D remains unclear. Between the trimmed V and J ends, which lost 3 bases and 6 bases, there was a span of 9 bases. Germline V gene data show CDR1 as SGHVS and CDR2 as FNYEAQ. This CDR3 comprises 13 residues. CDR3 in amino acids: CASSLSPTNIQYF. CDR3 sequence (DNA): TGTGCCAGCAGCTTGAGCCCTACAAACATTCAGTACTTC. The full variable domain, in which reference TRBV7-6 and TRBJ2-4 provide the parts outside the CDR3, is GAGVSQSPRYKVTKRGQDVALRCDPISGHVSLYWYRQALGQGPEFLTYFNYEAQQDKSGLPNDRFSAERPEGSISTLTIQRTEQRDSAMYRCASSLSPTNIQYFGAGTRLSVL.

The chain joins TRBV20-1 to TRBJ2-5; D is unclear. CDR3 length equals 11 residues. Germline-derived CDR1 and CDR2 are DFQATT and SNEGSKA (reference sequence). Trimming removed 5 bases at V and 5 bases at J, with 9 bases between. CDR3 DNA: TGCAGTGCTTCCCCTTCGGAGACCCAGTACTTC. It yields the protein CSASPSETQYF.

The rearrangement joins TRBV29-1 to TRBJ1-2; no firm D call. V lost 7 bases and J 2 bases, leaving 14 bases between the germline ends. Germline V gene data show CDR1 as SQVTM and CDR2 as ANQGSEA. The CDR3 runs 13 residues. The CDR3 DNA reads as TGCAGCGCCGAACCGACGGGGAACTATGGCTACACCTTC. It translates to CSAEPTGNYGYTF.

The chain combines TRBV29-1 with TRBJ2-7; possibly TRBD2 for D (5 bases). Germline loops: CDR1 SQVTM, CDR2 ANQGSEA. The CDR3 has 14 residues. V gave up 4 bases and J gave up 6 bases, with 19 bases separating them. The CDR3: CSVGEIGSPTEQYF. The CDR3 DNA follows: TGCAGCGTTGGGGAGATTGGGTCCCCTACCGAGCAGTACTTC.

The J gene is TRBJ2-5, the V gene TRBV7-9; no clear D gene. Germline-derived CDR1 and CDR2 are SEHNR and FQNEAQ (reference sequence). The ends were cut back, 3 bases at V and 0 bases at J, with 11 bases in the middle. This CDR3 is built from 15 residues. CDR3 sequence: CASSFLLTDQETQYF. In DNA, the CDR3 is TGTGCCAGCAGCTTCCTCCTGACGGACCAAGAGACCCAGTACTTC.

Comments on this clonotype: Without the conserved terminal phenylalanine or tryptophan, this CDR3 likely stems from a read error. The rearrangement uses TRBV28 and TRBJ2-7; the D is unclear. The germline CDR1 and CDR2 sequences are MDHEN and SYDVKM. CDR3 size: 15 residues. V was clipped by 4 bases and J by 2 bases, with 15 bases between them. CDR3 sequence reads: CASSSPAGETYEQYL. Here the CDR3 DNA reads TGTGCCAGCAGTTCTCCAGCTGGGGAAACCTACGAGCAGTACCTC.

The V gene is TRBV20-1, the J gene TRBJ2-5; tentatively, D is TRBD1 or TRBD2 (5 bases each). Trimming removed 6 bases from V and 3 bases from J, with 14 bases in between. The CDR3 spans 13 residues. CDR1 DFQATT and CDR2 SNEGSKA come from the germline V gene (reference sequence). As DNA, the CDR3 is TGCAGTGCGCACCGGGACCCTGAAGAGACCCAGTACTTC. Protein product: CSAHRDPEETQYF.

The gene calls are TRBV27 and TRBJ2-3, with a weak D call TRBD1 (6 bases). The germline V gene encodes CDR1 MNHEY and CDR2 SMNVEV (reference sequence). V shed 4 bases and J shed 0 bases, with 20 bases lying between them. The CDR3 loop spans 18 amino acids. The CDR3 nucleotides read TGTGCCAGCAGTTCCTATCCAGGGGACGGAGAAAGCACAGATACGCAGTATTTT. Its translation is CASSSYPGDGESTDTQYF.

This clonotype was recorded once. This chain connects TRBV4-1 to TRBJ1-6; D is possibly TRBD1 (5 bases). Germline values: CDR1 MGHRA, CDR2 YSYEKL. With 0 bases removed from V and 0 bases from J, the gap between germline ends came to 9 bases. The CDR3 loop spans 17 amino acids. CDR3 sequence: CASSQDGTSSYNSPLHF. The CDR3 region has the DNA TGCGCCAGCAGCCAAGATGGGACCAGCTCCTATAATTCACCCCTCCACTTT.

J is TRBJ2-7 and V is TRBV29-1, with 9 bases fitting TRBD1. The germline CDR1 and CDR2 sequences are SQVTM and ANQGSEA. The length of the CDR3 is 14 residues. V trimming: 4 bases; J trimming: 5 bases; junction bases outside the gene matches: 9. Here the CDR3 reads CSVGKQGADHEQYF. CDR3 coding DNA: TGCAGCGTTGGAAAACAGGGGGCGGACCACGAGCAGTACTTC.

The V and J genes are TRBV20-1 and TRBJ2-5, with 9 bases matching TRBD2. Germline assignment: CDR1 DFQATT and CDR2 SNEGSKA (reference sequence). The CDR3 sequence is 14 residues long. The J segment lost 9 bases and the V segment lost 3 bases, leaving 11 bases of the junction unmatched. The CDR3 is CSASGPLREGSQYF. CDR3 coding DNA: TGCAGTGCTAGTGGACCTTTGCGGGAGGGGTCCCAGTACTTC.

This rearrangement joins TRBV6-5 to TRBJ2-1; D remains ambiguous. The CDR3 is 14 residues long. Germline V CDR1 and CDR2: MNHEY, SVGAGI. V lost 5 bases to trimming and J lost 2 bases, with 10 bases between them. For the CDR3, the DNA is TGTGCCAGCAGTCCCCGAGACCCCTACAATGAGCAGTTCTTC. This gives the protein CASSPRDPYNEQFF.

The chain links TRBV20-1 to TRBJ2-7; 7 bases line up with TRBD1. The junction had 7 bases not matched to a gene; V was cut back by 2 bases and J by 3 bases. The germline V gene has CDR1 DFQATT and CDR2 SNEGSKA (reference sequence). The CDR3 totals 14 residues. The CDR3 protein is CSARSRDSDYEQYF. CDR3 DNA sequence: TGCAGTGCTAGATCCCGGGACAGTGACTACGAGCAGTACTTC.

V is TRBV30 and J is TRBJ2-2, with TRBD1 identical over 7 bases. J was trimmed by 3 bases and V by 2 bases; bases with no gene match: 3. There are 14 residues in the CDR3. CDR1 is GTSNPN and CDR2 is SVGIG in the germline V gene (reference sequence). This CDR3 reads CAWSRDSDTGELFF. In DNA form, the CDR3 reads TGTGCCTGGAGTAGGGACAGCGACACCGGGGAGCTGTTTTTT.

The rearrangement uses TRBV4-1 and TRBJ2-1; TRBD2 matches 15 bases. Germline V CDR1 and CDR2: MGHRA, YSYEKL. The V segment lost 1 base and the J segment 9 bases; nucleotides outside the gene matches: 7. CDR3 length: 17 residues. CDR3 amino acids: CASSQAGLAGGLGEQFF. The CDR3 DNA follows: TGCGCCAGCAGCCAAGCGGGACTAGCGGGAGGCCTGGGTGAGCAGTTCTTC.

The CDR3 protein is CASSQDQGAGNTIYF. For the CDR3, the DNA is TGCGCCAGCAGCCAAGATCAGGGGGCTGGAAACACCATATATTTT. The chain has TRBV4-1 and TRBJ1-3; 7 bases agree with TRBD1. There are 15 residues in the CDR3. Germline V lookup: CDR1 MGHRA, CDR2 YSYEKL. V shed 0 bases, J shed 2 bases, and the junction held 1 base outside the gene matches.

This clonotype was observed a few times. V usage is TRBV5-1 and J usage is TRBJ2-3; D is ambiguous. This CDR3 comprises 14 residues. V lost 4 bases and J 2 bases, leaving 11 bases between the germline ends. CDR1 SGHRS and CDR2 YFSETQ come from the germline V gene. The CDR3 sequence: CASSPQVPTDTQYF. CDR3 DNA sequence: TGCGCCAGCAGCCCCCAGGTTCCCACAGATACGCAGTATTTT.

This sequence joins TRBV9 and TRBJ2-5; 7 bases align to TRBD2. In germline, CDR1 is SGDLS, CDR2 YYNGEE. The CDR3 covers 15 residues. Unmatched junction bases numbered 6, after V lost 0 bases and J lost 4 bases. Here the CDR3 reads CASSVEIGGRETQYF. In DNA form, the CDR3 reads TGTGCCAGCAGCGTAGAGATCGGGGGGAGAGAGACCCAGTACTTC.

The count of this clonotype is one. The chain recombines TRBV29-1 with TRBJ2-3, with D maybe TRBD1 (7 bases). The CDR3 spans 13 residues. CDR1 is SQVTM and CDR2 is ANQGSEA in the germline V gene. The V end was cut by 7 bases, the J end by 3 bases, with 14 bases between. The CDR3 nucleotides are TGCAGCGCCCAGCCAGGGGGGACAGATACGCAGTATTTT. It translates to CSAQPGGTDTQYF.

J is TRBJ2-2 and V is TRBV7-9, with D uncertain. Germline V gene lookup returns CDR1 SEHNR and CDR2 FQNEAQ (reference sequence). Trimming left V 1 base short and J 7 bases short, with 10 bases between. The CDR3 has 14 residues. The CDR3 protein is CASSLGSFGGELFF. The CDR3 DNA is TGTGCCAGCAGCTTAGGGTCTTTTGGCGGGGAGCTGTTTTTT.

V usage is TRBV9 and J usage is TRBJ2-5; 8 bases agree with TRBD2. The V and J ends lost 0 bases and 2 bases, in that order; junction bases with no gene match: 3. The germline CDR1 and CDR2 sequences are SGDLS and YYNGEE. This CDR3 spans 15 amino acids. CDR3 DNA sequence: TGTGCCAGCAGCGTAGACGCGGGAGGACAAGAGACCCAGTACTTC. This translates into CASSVDAGGQETQYF.

The CDR3: CASSLGQDTQYF. The CDR3, as DNA: TGTGCCAGCAGTTTGGGGCAGGATACGCAGTATTTT. The rearrangement joins TRBV28 to TRBJ2-3; a weak D match, TRBD1 (5 bases). The V end lost 3 bases, the J end lost 6 bases, and 7 bases lay between the germline ends. In germline, CDR1 is MDHEN, CDR2 SYDVKM. CDR3 length: 12 residues.

The chain employs TRBV28 and TRBJ2-1; D is perhaps TRBD1 or TRBD2 (5 bases each). Per germline, CDR1 MDHEN and CDR2 SYDVKM. The CDR3 runs 17 residues. The germline V and J ends were trimmed by 6 bases and 4 bases, with 22 bases remaining between them. CDR3 amino acids: CASSSPSGTPHYNEQFF. The CDR3 nucleotides read TGTGCCAGCAGCTCCCCGTCCGGGACCCCTCATTACAATGAGCAGTTCTTC.

The count of this clonotype is one. The rearrangement uses TRBV12-3 or TRBV12-4 and TRBJ2-7, with D maybe TRBD1 (5 bases). Trimming cost V 3 bases and J 9 bases, with 15 bases left between them. The CDR3 extends over 13 amino acids. The CDR3 coding sequence is TGTGCCAGCAGTTTGGGGCCCCTGATCGGGCAGTACTTC. It yields the protein CASSLGPLIGQYF.

V is TRBV28 and J is TRBJ2-5; TRBD1 or TRBD2 may be the D gene (6 bases each). With 6 bases removed from V and 4 bases from J, the gap between germline ends came to 15 bases. The CDR3 runs to 14 residues. The germline V gene has CDR1 MDHEN and CDR2 SYDVKM. CDR3 protein: CASSLDGGGETQYF. Here the CDR3 DNA reads TGTGCCAGCAGCCTCGACGGAGGGGGAGAGACCCAGTACTTC.

The V call is TRBV2, the J call TRBJ1-5; D unresolved. Germline V gene data show CDR1 as SNHLY and CDR2 as FYNNEI. The CDR3 covers 13 residues. V was clipped by 8 bases and J by 2 bases, with 10 bases between them. Written as DNA, the CDR3 is TGTGCCAGCGGCGGCCTCGGCAATCAGCCCCAGCATTTT. Encoded protein: CASGGLGNQPQHF.

The rearrangement joins TRBV28 to TRBJ2-7, with 7 bases that match TRBD2. The J segment lost 7 bases and the V segment lost 8 bases, leaving 17 bases of the junction unmatched. Per the germline V gene, CDR1 is MDHEN and CDR2 is SYDVKM. This CDR3 region has 15 residues. The DNA of the CDR3 is TGTGCCAGCTCCCCCCTCGGGGGGAGGGCGGCAGAGCAGTACTTC. Translation: CASSPLGGRAAEQYF.

This chain uses TRBV7-8 with TRBJ2-7, with TRBD2 matching over 8 bases. Trimming cost V 5 bases and J 4 bases; bases outside gene matches: 16. Germline V lookup: CDR1 SGHVS, CDR2 FQNEAQ. The CDR3 covers 17 residues. The CDR3 bases are TGTGCCAGCAGCCCGAACGGTCGGGGGGGCGCCGAGTACGAGCAGTACTTC. Its protein is CASSPNGRGGAEYEQYF.

The V call is TRBV27, the J call TRBJ2-1, with 8 nucleotides matching TRBD1. Per germline, CDR1 MNHEY and CDR2 SMNVEV (reference sequence). There are 15 residues in the CDR3. After removal of 3 bases from V and 1 base from J, the junction contained 2 bases not matched to a gene. CDR3 residues: CASSLDRESYNEQFF. CDR3 nucleotides: TGTGCCAGCAGTTTGGACAGGGAATCCTACAATGAGCAGTTCTTC.

This sequence joins TRBV20-1 and TRBJ2-3; 10 bases are a match to TRBD2. Germline assignment: CDR1 DFQATT and CDR2 SNEGSKA (reference sequence). The CDR3 consists of 15 residues. V lost 4 bases, J lost 5 bases, and 9 bases stayed unmatched. Here the CDR3 reads CSAISAGGPLDTQYF. CDR3 coding DNA: TGCAGTGCTATCTCAGCGGGAGGGCCCCTAGATACGCAGTATTTT.